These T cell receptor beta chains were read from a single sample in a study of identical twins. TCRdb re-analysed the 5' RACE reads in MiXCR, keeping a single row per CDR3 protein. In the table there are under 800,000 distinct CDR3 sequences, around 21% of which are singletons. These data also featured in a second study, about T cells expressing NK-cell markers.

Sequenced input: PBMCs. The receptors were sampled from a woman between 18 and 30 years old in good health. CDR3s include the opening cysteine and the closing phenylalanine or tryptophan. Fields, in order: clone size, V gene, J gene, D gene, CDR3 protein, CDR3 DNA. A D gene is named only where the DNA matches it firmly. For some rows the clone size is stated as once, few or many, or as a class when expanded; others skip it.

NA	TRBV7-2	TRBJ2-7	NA	CASSLAGDVSYEQYF	TGTGCCAGCAGCTTAGCCGGGGACGTCTCCTACGAGCAGTACTTC
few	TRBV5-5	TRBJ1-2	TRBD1	CASSPPQGLYGYTF	TGTGCCAGCAGCCCCCCACAGGGGTTATATGGCTACACCTTC
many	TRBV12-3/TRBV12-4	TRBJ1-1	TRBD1	CASRDRQGRSTEAFF	TGTGCCAGCAGGGATCGACAGGGAAGAAGCACTGAAGCTTTCTTT
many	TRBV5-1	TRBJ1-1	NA	CASSLGETGGTEAFF	TGCGCCAGCAGCTTAGGAGAAACGGGAGGCACTGAAGCTTTCTTT
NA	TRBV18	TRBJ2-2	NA	CASSPPRPVTGELFF	TGTGCCAGCTCACCACCTCGTCCCGTGACCGGGGAGCTGTTTTTT
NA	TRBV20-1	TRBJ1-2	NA	CSAREEGFNYGYTF	TGCAGTGCTAGAGAGGAGGGCTTCAACTATGGCTACACCTTC
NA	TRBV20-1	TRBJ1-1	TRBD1	CSARASGGEKAFF	TGCAGTGCTAGAGCATCAGGGGGTGAGAAAGCTTTCTTT
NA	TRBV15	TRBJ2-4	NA	CATSRGADPRENIQYF	TGTGCCACCAGCAGGGGAGCGGACCCCCGAGAAAACATTCAGTACTTC
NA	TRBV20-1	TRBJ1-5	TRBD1	CSASGQGADQPQHF	TGCAGTGCTAGTGGACAGGGGGCCGATCAGCCCCAGCATTTT
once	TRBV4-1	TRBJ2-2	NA	CASSNHRAANTGELFF	TGCGCCAGCAGCAATCACAGGGCCGCGAACACCGGGGAGCTGTTTTTT
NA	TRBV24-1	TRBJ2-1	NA	CATSEGLIQFF	TGTGCCACCAGTGAGGGCCTAATTCAGTTCTTC
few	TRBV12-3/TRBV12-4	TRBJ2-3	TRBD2	CATASSGSLDTQYF	TGTGCCACTGCCTCTAGCGGGAGTTTAGATACGCAGTATTTT
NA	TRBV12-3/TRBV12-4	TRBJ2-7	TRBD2	CASRLAGAGEQYF	TGTGCCAGCAGGCTAGCGGGCGCGGGCGAGCAGTACTTC
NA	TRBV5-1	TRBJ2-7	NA	CASSLGETQGGEQYF	TGCGCCAGCAGCTTGGGGGAGACCCAGGGGGGCGAGCAGTACTTC
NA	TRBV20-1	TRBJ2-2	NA	CSASNVGAHGELFF	TGCAGTGCTAGTAACGTAGGCGCCCATGGGGAGCTGTTTTTT
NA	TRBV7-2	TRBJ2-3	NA	CASSYRQSTDTQYF	TGTGCCAGCAGCTACAGACAGAGCACAGATACGCAGTATTTT
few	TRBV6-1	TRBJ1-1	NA	CASRDGGAPNTEAFF	TGTGCCAGCAGAGACGGCGGGGCCCCGAACACTGAAGCTTTCTTT
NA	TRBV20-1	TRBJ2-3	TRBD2	CSARRPSGTLRRDTQYF	TGCAGTGCTAGAAGGCCTAGCGGGACCCTCCGACGGGATACGCAGTATTTT
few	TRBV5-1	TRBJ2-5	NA	CASSLGSQLETQYF	TGCGCCAGCAGCTTGGGGTCCCAGCTAGAGACCCAGTACTTC
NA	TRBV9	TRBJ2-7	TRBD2	CASSAGTSAPYEQYF	TGTGCCAGCAGCGCCGGGACTAGCGCCCCCTACGAGCAGTACTTC
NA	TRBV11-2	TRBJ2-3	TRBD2	CASSFSGGSWYTQYF	TGTGCCAGCAGCTTTAGCGGGGGAAGTTGGTATACGCAGTATTTT
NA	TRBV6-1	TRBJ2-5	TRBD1	CASRTGTGGRETQYF	TGTGCCAGCAGAACCGGGACAGGAGGGAGAGAGACCCAGTACTTC
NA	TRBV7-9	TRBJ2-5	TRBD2	CASSWGLAGEETQYF	TGTGCCAGCAGCTGGGGACTAGCGGGAGAAGAGACCCAGTACTTC
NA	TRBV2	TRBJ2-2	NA	CASSPYDGTGELFF	TGTGCCAGCAGTCCCTACGACGGTACCGGGGAGCTGTTTTTT
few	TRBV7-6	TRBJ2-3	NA	CASSSPGTFTDTQYF	TGTGCCAGCAGCTCCCCCGGGACGTTCACAGATACGCAGTATTTT
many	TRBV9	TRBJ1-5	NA	CASSVAPNQPQHF	TGTGCCAGCAGCGTAGCCCCCAATCAGCCCCAGCATTTT
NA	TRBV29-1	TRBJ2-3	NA	CSVEQFSSTDTQYF	TGCAGCGTTGAACAGTTTTCCAGCACAGATACGCAGTATTTT
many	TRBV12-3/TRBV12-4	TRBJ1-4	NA	CATSTREKLFF	TGTGCCACCTCTACTCGGGAAAAACTGTTTTTT
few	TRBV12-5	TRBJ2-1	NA	CASGLRGYNEQFF	TGTGCTAGTGGTTTGAGGGGGTACAATGAGCAGTTCTTC
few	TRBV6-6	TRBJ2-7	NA	CASSYSNPYEQYF	TGTGCCAGCAGTTACTCCAACCCCTACGAGCAGTACTTC
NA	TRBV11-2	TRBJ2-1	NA	CASIKPGDTGEQFF	TGTGCCAGCATCAAACCCGGTGATACGGGTGAGCAGTTCTTC
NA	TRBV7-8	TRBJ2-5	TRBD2	CASSLNAGRGETQYF	TGTGCCAGCAGCTTAAACGCAGGGAGGGGAGAGACCCAGTACTTC
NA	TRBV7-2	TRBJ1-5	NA	CASSLVSGARQPQHF	TGTGCCAGCAGCTTAGTGTCGGGGGCGAGACAGCCCCAGCATTTT
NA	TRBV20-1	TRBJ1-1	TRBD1	CSAARGITEAFF	TGCAGTGCTGCCAGGGGGATCACTGAAGCTTTCTTT
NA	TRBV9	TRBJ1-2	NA	CASSVVWGRYTF	TGTGCCAGCAGCGTAGTTTGGGGACGCTACACCTTC
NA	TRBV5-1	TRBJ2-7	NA	CASSDSPVYEQYF	TGCGCCAGCAGCGACTCCCCTGTGTACGAGCAGTACTTC
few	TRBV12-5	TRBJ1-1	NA	CASGSYTGAFF	TGTGCTAGTGGTTCCTATACGGGGGCTTTCTTT
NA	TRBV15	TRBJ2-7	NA	CATSRDPTGTEQYF	TGTGCCACCAGCAGAGATCCTACCGGGACCGAGCAGTACTTC
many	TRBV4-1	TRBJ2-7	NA	CASSQVLLDPSSSYEQYF	TGCGCCAGCAGCCAAGTCCTCCTGGACCCTTCCAGCTCCTACGAGCAGTACTTC
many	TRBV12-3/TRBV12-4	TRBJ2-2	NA	CASKDNTGELFF	TGTGCCAGCAAGGATAACACCGGGGAGCTGTTTTTT
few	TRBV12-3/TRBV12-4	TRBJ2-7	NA	CASSKEVVYEQYF	TGTGCCAGCAGTAAGGAGGTCGTCTACGAGCAGTACTTC
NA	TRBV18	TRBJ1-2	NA	CASSPASKRYTF	TGTGCCAGCTCACCGGCATCCAAACGCTACACCTTC
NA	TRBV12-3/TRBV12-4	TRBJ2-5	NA	CASSPTTYQETQYF	TGTGCCAGCAGTCCCACTACGTACCAAGAGACCCAGTACTTC
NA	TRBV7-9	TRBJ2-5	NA	CASSLDGGETQYF	TGTGCCAGCAGCTTAGACGGCGGGGAGACCCAGTACTTC
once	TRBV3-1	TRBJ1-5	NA	CASSQGGTLSNQPQHF	TGTGCCAGCAGCCAAGGGGGGACCTTGAGCAATCAGCCCCAGCATTTT
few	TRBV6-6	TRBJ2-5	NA	CASRGSTQETQYF	TGTGCCAGCAGGGGGAGCACCCAAGAGACCCAGTACTTC
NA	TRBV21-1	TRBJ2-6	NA	CARNRDRGPGANVLTF	TGTGCCAGGAACCGGGACAGGGGTCCTGGGGCCAACGTCCTGACTTTC
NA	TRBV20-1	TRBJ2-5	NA	CSAREGASVETQYF	TGCAGTGCTAGAGAGGGCGCTAGCGTGGAGACCCAGTACTTC